The 8 T cell receptor beta chains listed next were all sequenced from one sample in a study of cytomegalovirus exposure and HLA in healthy donors. Researchers ran the PCR with 60 Vbeta and 13 Jbeta primers. Clones were read by immunoSEQ multiplex PCR, and TCRdb kept only the in-frame ones, dropping some. Recorded for this sample: about 39,000 clones. Sequencing used PBMCs. The receptor set was obtained from a woman in her 30s in good health and CMV-seropositive.

This chain connects TRBV10-1 to TRBJ2-5, with 9 bases aligning to TRBD1. Germline assignment: CDR1 WNHNN and CDR2 SYGVQD (reference sequence). CDR3 size: 13 residues. The V gene end was trimmed by 6 bases and the J gene end by 4 bases; junction bases not matched to a gene: 3. The CDR3 DNA sequence: TGCGCCAGCAGGAGGGGACAGGGAGAGACCCAGTACTTC. Its protein product is CASRRGQGETQYF.

The chain recombines TRBV2 with TRBJ1-4, with D perhaps matching TRBD1 (5 bases). Germline lookup yields CDR1 SNHLY and CDR2 FYNNEI. V was trimmed by 4 bases and J by 3 bases, leaving 9 bases between them. The CDR3 spans 14 residues. The CDR3 nucleotides read TGTGCCAGCAGTGCACAGGTTTCTAATGAAAAACTGTTTTTT. Protein sequence: CASSAQVSNEKLFF.

V and J are TRBV7-2 and TRBJ2-7; 10 positions agree with TRBD1. The CDR3 is 15 residues long. Germline CDR1 and CDR2: SGHTA and FQGNSA. The V and J ends lost 3 bases and 1 base, in that order; junction bases with no gene match: 3. The CDR3 sequence: CASSLGTGDSYEQYF. CDR3 coding DNA: TGTGCCAGCAGCTTGGGGACAGGGGATTCCTACGAGCAGTACTTC.

V and J are TRBV4-1 and TRBJ2-7; no firm D call. Germline lookup yields CDR1 MGHRA and CDR2 YSYEKL. Between the trimmed V and J ends, which lost 4 bases and 1 base, there was a span of 14 bases. This CDR3 region has 15 residues. CDR3 residues: CASSPTQSHSYEQYF. The CDR3 DNA is TGCGCCAGCAGCCCCACACAAAGTCATTCCTACGAGCAGTACTTC.

This chain links TRBV7-2 with TRBJ1-5; 9 bases are shared with TRBD1. There are 18 residues in the CDR3. Germline assignment: CDR1 SGHTA and CDR2 FQGNSA. The J segment lost 4 bases and the V segment lost 1 base, leaving 11 bases of the junction unmatched. CDR3 coding DNA: TGTGCCAGCAGCTTAGTTCCCTCGGGACAGGGAGTTAATCAGCCCCAGCATTTT. Encoded protein: CASSLVPSGQGVNQPQHF.

V gene TRBV5-1 combines with J gene TRBJ2-3, with 8 positions matching TRBD2. The CDR3 runs to 17 residues. The trim removed 3 bases at V and 0 bases at J, leaving 9 bases unmatched. Germline values: CDR1 SGHRS, CDR2 YFSETQ. The CDR3 coding sequence is TGCGCCAGCAGCTCAAGAGAGCGGGGGTCTAGCACAGATACGCAGTATTTT. Protein product: CASSSRERGSSTDTQYF.

The chain has TRBV27 and TRBJ2-1; D gene uncertain. V dropped 5 bases and J dropped 1 base, with 9 bases sitting between them. Germline V gives CDR1 MNHEY, CDR2 SMNVEV (reference sequence). The CDR3 contains 14 residues. The CDR3 reads CASSPGGSYNEQFF. The DNA of the CDR3 is TGTGCCAGCAGTCCAGGTGGGTCCTACAATGAGCAGTTCTTC.

This chain joins TRBV7-6 and TRBJ1-1; tentative D call: TRBD1 (6 bases). Germline V gives CDR1 SGHVS, CDR2 FNYEAQ. With 4 bases removed from V and 8 bases from J, the gap between germline ends came to 14 bases. The length of the CDR3 is 13 residues. The chain's CDR3 is CASSSIDRPEAFF. For the CDR3, the DNA is TGTGCCAGCAGCTCCATCGACAGGCCCGAAGCTTTCTTT.